This passage covers 17 T cell receptor beta chains from one sample sequenced in a study of identical twins. Using its own MiXCR run on the 5' RACE reads, TCRdb lists one record per CDR3 protein. This table has about 300,000 distinct CDR3 sequences, roughly 12% appearing once. This sample also appeared in a second study, on yellow fever vaccine responses in identical twins.

What was sequenced was CD8+ T cells sorted from blood. The receptors were sampled from a young woman in good health.

CDR3: CATSMPLAGGPYEQYF. In DNA form, the CDR3 reads TGTGCCACCAGCATGCCCCTAGCGGGGGGTCCCTACGAGCAGTACTTC. This sequence joins TRBV15 and TRBJ2-7; TRBD2 matches 11 bases. The CDR3 consists of 16 residues. J was trimmed by 2 bases and V by 4 bases; bases with no gene match: 7. Germline V gene lookup returns CDR1 LNHNV and CDR2 YYDKDF (reference sequence).

At least ten counts were recorded for this clonotype. The chain employs TRBV4-1 and TRBJ2-5, with 8 bases that match TRBD2. Per germline, CDR1 MGHRA and CDR2 YSYEKL. The CDR3 has 15 amino acids. Trimming cost V 3 bases and J 2 bases; bases outside gene matches: 5. The CDR3 loop reads CASSQQQRGQETQYF. CDR3 DNA sequence: TGCGCCAGCAGCCAGCAACAGCGGGGGCAAGAGACCCAGTACTTC.

This clonotype was seen more than once but under ten times. V gene TRBV7-9 combines with J gene TRBJ2-1; TRBD1 matches at 7 bases. This CDR3 has 16 residues. The J segment lost 4 bases and the V segment lost 4 bases, leaving 10 bases of the junction unmatched. CDR1 and CDR2 (germline): SEHNR, FQNEAQ (reference sequence). The CDR3 protein is CASSWTGTEAYNEQFF. The CDR3 DNA follows: TGTGCCAGCAGCTGGACCGGGACAGAAGCTTACAATGAGCAGTTCTTC.

In this sample, this clonotype turned up many times. This chain joins TRBV15 and TRBJ2-1; D ambiguous. The germline CDR1 and CDR2 sequences are LNHNV and YYDKDF (reference sequence). The CDR3 is made up of 13 amino acids. Trimming pared 5 bases from V and 5 bases from J, leaving 10 bases between. CDR3 protein: CATSGGNNNEQFF. CDR3 bases: TGTGCCACCAGCGGCGGAAACAACAATGAGCAGTTCTTC.

In its sample, this clonotype was seen a few times. The chain recombines TRBV2 with TRBJ1-1; tentative D call: TRBD1 (5 bases). This CDR3 contains 14 residues. V was shortened by 1 base and J by 4 bases, with 10 bases between the two germline ends. CDR1 is SNHLY and CDR2 is FYNNEI in the germline V gene. The CDR3, as DNA: TGTGCCAGCAGTGAAGGTCAGGGAGGCACTGAAGCTTTCTTT. Translating gives CASSEGQGGTEAFF.

This clonotype came up many times. The chain combines TRBV5-5 with TRBJ1-1; D remains unclear. Germline CDR1 and CDR2: SGHKS and YYEKEE (reference sequence). With 2 bases removed from V and 1 base from J, the gap between germline ends came to 9 bases. The CDR3 is made up of 14 amino acids. The DNA for the CDR3 is TGTGCCAGCAGCTTAACTCGCCAGAACACTGAAGCTTTCTTT. Translation: CASSLTRQNTEAFF.

This clonotype was recorded a few times. The chain has TRBV24-1 and TRBJ2-1, with unresolved D. The CDR3 loop spans 15 amino acids. Germline V gene data show CDR1 as KGHDR and CDR2 as SFDVKD. The V and J ends lost 0 bases and 5 bases respectively, with 10 bases between them. The CDR3: CATSDLFPGNNEQFF. In DNA, the CDR3 is TGTGCCACCAGTGATTTGTTCCCAGGTAACAATGAGCAGTTCTTC.

The V gene is TRBV4-1, the J gene TRBJ1-6; TRBD1 agrees at 9 bases. Unmatched junction bases numbered 10, after V lost 2 bases and J lost 8 bases. This CDR3 has 17 residues. In germline, CDR1 is MGHRA, CDR2 YSYEKL. In nucleotides, the CDR3 is TGCGCCAGCAGCCAAAGAGGATGGACAGGGGATGATTCACCCCTCCACTTT. This codes for CASSQRGWTGDDSPLHF.

As to this clonotype: A junction boundary mismatches the germline segment, possibly from a read error. The chain links TRBV12-3 or TRBV12-4 to TRBJ2-3, with 9 nucleotides matching TRBD2. There are 19 residues in the CDR3. The CDR3 nucleotides are TGTGCCAGCTGTTTAGAAATTTTTTTGCTAGCGGGAATCCCAGATACGCAGTATTTT. It translates to CASCLEIFLLAGIPDTQYF.

This clonotype was counted only a few times. The CDR3 region has the DNA TGTGCCAGCAGCAAGGGACAGAACTCCTACAATGAGCAGTTCTTC. Translation gives CASSKGQNSYNEQFF. V gene TRBV12-3 or TRBV12-4 combines with J gene TRBJ2-1; 7 bases are a match to TRBD1. This CDR3 comprises 15 residues. V was pared by 6 bases and J by 0 bases, with 5 bases of the junction left unmatched.

This clonotype has just a few counts. The rearrangement links TRBV7-9 to TRBJ1-3, with 7 bases that match TRBD1. J lost 5 bases, V lost 4 bases, and 11 bases had no gene match. The length of the CDR3 is 16 residues. Germline lookup yields CDR1 SEHNR and CDR2 FQNEAQ (reference sequence). CDR3 sequence reads: CASSSPNTQGRNTIYF. CDR3 coding DNA: TGTGCCAGCAGCTCGCCCAATACACAGGGGCGAAACACCATATATTTT.

This clonotype was seen a few times. This chain joins TRBV3-1 and TRBJ2-3, with 13 bases matching TRBD2. CDR3 length equals 15 residues. CDR1 and CDR2 from the germline V gene are LGHDT and YNNKEL (reference sequence). J was trimmed by 7 bases and V by 6 bases; bases with no gene match: 7. The CDR3 protein is CASRRGTSGTNTQYF. CDR3 bases: TGTGCCAGCAGACGAGGGACTAGCGGGACAAATACGCAGTATTTT.

This chain links TRBV9 with TRBJ2-7; possibly TRBD2 for D (5 bases). CDR3 length: 15 amino acids. CDR1 is SGDLS, CDR2 YYNGEE, per germline. V was cut by 5 bases and J by 4 bases, with 19 bases left in between. CDR3 coding DNA: TGTGCCAGCAGTCCAACGAGCGGAGATATTTACGAGCAGTACTTC. Its translation: CASSPTSGDIYEQYF.

There are a few counts of this clonotype. The chain couples TRBV20-1 to TRBJ2-1, with 12 positions matching TRBD2. J was trimmed by 3 bases and V by 3 bases; bases with no gene match: 6. Germline V gene sequence: CDR1 DFQATT, CDR2 SNEGSKA (reference sequence). There are 16 residues in the CDR3. The CDR3 reads CSASVLAGGDYNEQFF. Written as DNA, the CDR3 is TGCAGTGCTAGTGTCCTAGCGGGGGGGGACTACAATGAGCAGTTCTTC.

The chain has TRBV5-4 and TRBJ2-3, with 12 bases lining up with TRBD2. The germline gives CDR1 SGHNT, CDR2 YYREEE (reference sequence). The V and J ends lost 0 bases and 3 bases, in that order; junction bases with no gene match: 5. The CDR3 consists of 17 residues. CDR3 region: CASSLGLAGGLTDTQYF. In DNA form, the CDR3 reads TGTGCCAGCAGCTTGGGGCTAGCGGGGGGGCTAACAGATACGCAGTATTTT.

This clonotype came up many times. The chain combines TRBV12-3 or TRBV12-4 with TRBJ2-1; D might be TRBD1 or TRBD2, each matching 5 bases. Between the trimmed V and J ends, which lost 4 bases and 8 bases, there was a span of 9 bases. The CDR3 runs to 12 residues. CDR3 region: CASSSPGHEQFF. Written as DNA, the CDR3 is TGTGCCAGCAGTTCTCCGGGACATGAGCAGTTCTTC.

J is TRBJ2-5 and V is TRBV20-1; D is undetermined. Trimming took 0 bases from V and 2 from J, leaving 13 bases between them. The CDR3 is made up of 15 amino acids. CDR1 is DFQATT, CDR2 SNEGSKA, per germline (reference sequence). The DNA of the CDR3 is TGCAGTGCTAGAGATCACTGGGTCTCGCAAGAGACCCAGTACTTC. Encoded protein: CSARDHWVSQETQYF.